Following are 13 T cell receptor beta chains from one sample sequenced in a study of T cell repertoires in cytomegalovirus infection. MiXCR was run by TCRdb on the reads, yielding one entry per CDR3 protein. The sample has roughly 860,000 distinct CDR3 sequences; about 31% are singletons. What these receptors recognize is not known. The source was cultured CD8+ T cells from PBMCs, collected from culture after CMV antigen stimulation. These receptors all stem from a human donor in good health (CMV status not recorded). Some clones in this sample may be carry-over from other donors' samples.

The chain couples TRBV7-9 to TRBJ1-6, with 9 bases identical to TRBD1. The CDR3 loop spans 14 amino acids. Losses at the gene ends were 6 bases for V and 10 bases for J; bases not matched to a gene: 7. CDR1 and CDR2 from the germline V gene are SEHNR and FQNEAQ (reference sequence). This CDR3 reads CASRPDRGGSPLHF. For the CDR3, the DNA is TGTGCCAGCAGACCCGACAGGGGGGGCTCACCCCTCCACTTT.

This clonotype was observed a few times. The chain links TRBV7-9 to TRBJ1-5; possibly TRBD1 for D (5 bases). Germline-derived CDR1 and CDR2 are SEHNR and FQNEAQ (reference sequence). The CDR3 contains 12 residues. V dropped 9 bases and J dropped 3 bases, with 9 bases sitting between them. The CDR3 protein is CASTGLNQPQHF. The CDR3 DNA sequence: TGTGCCAGTACAGGCCTCAATCAGCCCCAGCATTTT.

The chain employs TRBV9 and TRBJ2-5; 9 bases map to TRBD2. CDR3 length equals 17 residues. V shed 2 bases, J shed 2 bases, and the junction held 10 bases outside the gene matches. CDR1 and CDR2 (germline): SGDLS, YYNGEE. The CDR3 nucleotides read TGTGCCAGCAGCGTGGGGGTATTCAGCGGGGGGCAAGAGACCCAGTACTTC. Translated, it gives CASSVGVFSGGQETQYF.

The J gene is TRBJ2-2, the V gene TRBV5-4, with no clear D. V lost 4 bases to trimming and J lost 0 bases, with 10 bases between them. The CDR3 contains 15 residues. Germline assignment: CDR1 SGHNT and CDR2 YYREEE (reference sequence). The CDR3 loop reads CASSRVHANTGELFF. CDR3 DNA: TGTGCCAGCAGCCGCGTACACGCGAACACCGGGGAGCTGTTTTTT.

Only a few counts were recorded for this clonotype. This chain uses TRBV12-3 or TRBV12-4 with TRBJ1-1; 7 bases map to TRBD1. The CDR3 runs 13 residues. V lost 6 bases and J lost 5; bases outside the gene matches: 6. The CDR3 loop is CASSSGQVTEAFF. DNA for the CDR3: TGTGCCAGCAGCAGTGGACAGGTAACTGAAGCTTTCTTT.

J is TRBJ2-3 and V is TRBV27, with D perhaps being TRBD1 or TRBD2 (5 bases each). Germline V gene sequence: CDR1 MNHEY, CDR2 SMNVEV (reference sequence). Trimming removed 3 bases at V and 4 bases at J, with 11 bases between. The CDR3 length is 14 residues. The CDR3 DNA follows: TGTGCCAGCAGTTTTGGGGGATGGGCAGATACGCAGTATTTT. It is translated as CASSFGGWADTQYF.

The CDR3 loop reads CASSYYVTGGFWGNEQFF. The CDR3 nucleotides read TGTGCCAGCAGTTACTACGTGACAGGGGGCTTTTGGGGCAATGAGCAGTTCTTC. V usage is TRBV6-8 and J usage is TRBJ2-1, with 10 bases fitting TRBD1. V gave up 1 base and J gave up 6 bases; unmatched junction bases: 12. The CDR3 contains 18 residues. CDR1 is MNHGY and CDR2 is SAAAGT in the germline V gene.

This clonotype was counted ten times or more. The V and J genes are TRBV7-2 and TRBJ1-3, with 8 bases lining up with TRBD1. Losses at the gene ends were 3 bases for V and 4 bases for J; bases not matched to a gene: 11. The CDR3 spans 17 residues. CDR1 and CDR2 from the germline V gene are SGHTA and FQGNSA. As DNA, the CDR3 is TGTGCCAGCAGCTTCAGGGGGCGCCCTACCGGGGGAAACACCATATATTTT. It encodes CASSFRGRPTGGNTIYF.

This sequence joins TRBV27 and TRBJ1-2, with 10 bases matching TRBD1. Trimming took 4 bases from V and 9 from J; bases not matched to a gene: 2. This CDR3 has 12 residues. Germline CDR1 and CDR2: MNHEY and SMNVEV (reference sequence). For the CDR3, the DNA is TGTGCCAGCAGTTGGGGACAGGGGAGCTACACCTTC. It codes for CASSWGQGSYTF.

For the CDR3, the DNA is TGTGCCAGCAGCTTCTACCCCGGAATACAGGGGGCTAAAACGGACGGCTACACCTTC. This translates into CASSFYPGIQGAKTDGYTF. The rearrangement links TRBV7-6 to TRBJ1-2, with 9 nucleotides matching TRBD1. Germline assignment: CDR1 SGHVS and CDR2 FNYEAQ. The CDR3 consists of 19 residues. The junction had 22 bases not matched to a gene; V was cut back by 3 bases and J by 8 bases. Based on the CDR3 plus reference TRBV7-6 and TRBJ1-2, the full variable domain is GAGVSQSPRYKVTKRGQDVALRCDPISGHVSLYWYRQALGQGPEFLTYFNYEAQQDKSGLPNDRFSAERPEGSISTLTIQRTEQRDSAMYRCASSFYPGIQGAKTDGYTFGSGTRLTVV.

This rearrangement joins TRBV19 to TRBJ1-5; D gene unclear. The germline V gene has CDR1 LNHDA and CDR2 SQIVND (reference sequence). Trimming pared 6 bases from V and 11 bases from J, leaving 17 bases between. This CDR3 region has 13 residues. The CDR3 is CASSTGLARAQHF. Written as DNA, the CDR3 is TGTGCCAGTAGCACCGGACTGGCAAGGGCCCAGCATTTT.

The CDR3 nucleotides read TGTGCCAGCAGCTGGGGCATCACCTACGAGCAGTACTTC. Translation gives CASSWGITYEQYF. This chain links TRBV5-4 with TRBJ2-7; tentative D call: TRBD1 (5 bases). The V and J ends lost 3 bases and 2 bases respectively, with 9 bases between them. Germline loops: CDR1 SGHNT, CDR2 YYREEE (reference sequence). The CDR3 extends over 13 amino acids.

The rearrangement joins TRBV10-3 to TRBJ2-5; TRBD2 agrees at 10 bases. This CDR3 has 17 amino acids. After removal of 3 bases from V and 2 bases from J, the junction contained 9 bases not matched to a gene. CDR1 and CDR2 (germline): ENHRY, SYGVKD. This CDR3 reads CAISEHRTSGPQETQYF. The CDR3 bases are TGTGCCATCAGTGAACATCGGACTAGCGGACCACAAGAGACCCAGTACTTC.